This TCR beta chain was identified in a study of neoadjuvant anti-PD-1 for oral cavity cancer. Most PBMC samples had approximately 440 ng input DNA in six replicates. Sequencing was performed with immunoSEQ multiplex PCR; in TCRdb, only in-frame clones are kept and a portion is missing. Found here are over 14,000 clones, about 70% of them singletons; the top ten hold 2.5% to 3.5%. Stage II-IVA oral cavity squamous cell carcinoma was new and untreated by systemic or radiation therapy. Broader study findings: Higher pretreatment blood Treg/Th17 ratios correlated with higher pretreatment blood and lower post-treatment tumor TCRbeta clonality.

This clone was found once. Its antigen is not known. Sequencing was performed on PBMCs, taken before nivolumab (anti-PD-1) treatment. The sequence was obtained from a person between 40 and 85 years old with oral cavity squamous cell carcinoma.

CDR3 nucleotides: TGTGCCAGCAGTGTTATGACTAGCGGGATAAGGGGGGAGCTGTTTTTT. Protein: CASSVMTSGIRGELFF. The chain joins TRBV2 to TRBJ2-2; 11 nucleotides line up with TRBD2. Germline CDR1 reads SNHLY; CDR2 reads FYNNEI. The CDR3 is 16 residues long. The V gene end was trimmed by 4 bases and the J gene end by 8 bases; junction bases not matched to a gene: 9.